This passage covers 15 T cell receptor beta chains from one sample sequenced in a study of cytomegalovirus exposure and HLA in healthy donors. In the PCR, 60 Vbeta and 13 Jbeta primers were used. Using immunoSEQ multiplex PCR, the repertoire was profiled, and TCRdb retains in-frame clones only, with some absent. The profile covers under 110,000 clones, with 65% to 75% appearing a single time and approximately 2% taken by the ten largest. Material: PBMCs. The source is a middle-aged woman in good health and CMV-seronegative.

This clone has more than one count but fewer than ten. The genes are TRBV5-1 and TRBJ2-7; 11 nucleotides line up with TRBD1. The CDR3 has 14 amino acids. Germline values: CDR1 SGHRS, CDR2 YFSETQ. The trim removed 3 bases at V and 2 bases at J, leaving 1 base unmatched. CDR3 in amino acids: CASSSGQGAYEQYF. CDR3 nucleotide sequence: TGCGCCAGCAGCTCGGGACAGGGGGCCTACGAGCAGTACTTC. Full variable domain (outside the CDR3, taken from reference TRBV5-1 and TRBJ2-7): KAGVTQTPRYLIKTRGQQVTLSCSPISGHRSVSWYQQTPGQGLQFLFEYFSETQRNKGNFPGRFSGRQFSNSRSEMNVSTLELGDSALYLCASSSGQGAYEQYFGPGTRLTVT.

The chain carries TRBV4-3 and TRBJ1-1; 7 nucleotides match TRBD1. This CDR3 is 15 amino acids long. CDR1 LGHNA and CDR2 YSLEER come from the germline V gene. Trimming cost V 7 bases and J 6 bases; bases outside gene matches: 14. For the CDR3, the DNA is TGCGCCAGCACCACGGGGACAGCCCCCTCCTCTGAAGCTTTCTTT. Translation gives CASTTGTAPSSEAFF.

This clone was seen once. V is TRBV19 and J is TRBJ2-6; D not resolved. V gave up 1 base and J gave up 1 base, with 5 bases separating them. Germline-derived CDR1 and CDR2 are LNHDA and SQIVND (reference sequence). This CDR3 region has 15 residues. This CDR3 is CASSIGASGANVLTF. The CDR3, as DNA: TGTGCCAGTAGTATAGGGGCGTCTGGGGCCAACGTCCTGACTTTC.

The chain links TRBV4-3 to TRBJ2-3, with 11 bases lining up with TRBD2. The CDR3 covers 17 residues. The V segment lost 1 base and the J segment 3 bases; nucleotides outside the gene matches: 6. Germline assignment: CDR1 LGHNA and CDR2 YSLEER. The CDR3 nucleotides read TGCGCCAGCAGCCAAGGTAGCGGGGGGGCCTGGACAGATACGCAGTATTTT. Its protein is CASSQGSGGAWTDTQYF.

CDR3 in amino acids: CASSQDGSTGELFF. CDR3 DNA: TGCGCCAGCAGCCAAGACGGGAGCACCGGGGAGCTGTTTTTT. The gene calls are TRBV4-3 and TRBJ2-2; a weak D match, TRBD2 (6 bases). The length of the CDR3 is 14 residues. V lost 0 bases and J lost 4, with 6 bases in between. Germline V CDR1 and CDR2: LGHNA, YSLEER.

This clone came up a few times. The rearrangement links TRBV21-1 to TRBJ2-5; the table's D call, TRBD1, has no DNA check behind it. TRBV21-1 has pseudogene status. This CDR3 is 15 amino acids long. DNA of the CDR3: TGTGCCAGCAGCCCCTTTCAGGGGAAACGTGAGACCCAGTACTTC. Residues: CASSPFQGKRETQYF.

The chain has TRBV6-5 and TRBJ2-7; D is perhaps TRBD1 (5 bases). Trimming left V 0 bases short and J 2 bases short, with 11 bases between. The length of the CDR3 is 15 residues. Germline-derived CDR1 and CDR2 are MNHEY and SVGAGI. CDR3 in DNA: TGTGCCAGCAGTTACTCGAGACAGCCGGCCTACGAGCAGTACTTC. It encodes CASSYSRQPAYEQYF.

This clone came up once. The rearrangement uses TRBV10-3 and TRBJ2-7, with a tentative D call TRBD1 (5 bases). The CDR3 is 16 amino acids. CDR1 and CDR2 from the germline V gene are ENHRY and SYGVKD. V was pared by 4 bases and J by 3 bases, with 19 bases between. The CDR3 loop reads CAISASSGKTRYEQYF. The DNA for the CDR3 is TGTGCCATCAGTGCAAGTTCAGGGAAAACCCGCTACGAGCAGTACTTC.

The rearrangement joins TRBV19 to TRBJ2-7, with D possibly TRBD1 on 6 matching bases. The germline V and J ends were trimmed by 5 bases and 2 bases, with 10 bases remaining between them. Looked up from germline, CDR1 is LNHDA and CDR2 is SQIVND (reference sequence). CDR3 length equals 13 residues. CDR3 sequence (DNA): TGTGCCAGTAGTCCCGACAGGCCCTACGAGCAGTACTTC. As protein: CASSPDRPYEQYF.

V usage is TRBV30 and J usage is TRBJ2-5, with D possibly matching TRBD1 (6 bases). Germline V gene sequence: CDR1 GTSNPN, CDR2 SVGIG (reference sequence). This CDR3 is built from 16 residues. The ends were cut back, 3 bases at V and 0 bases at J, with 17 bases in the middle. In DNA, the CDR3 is TGTGCCTGGAGCGGACAGACTCAGAGCTACCAAGAGACCCAGTACTTC. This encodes CAWSGQTQSYQETQYF.

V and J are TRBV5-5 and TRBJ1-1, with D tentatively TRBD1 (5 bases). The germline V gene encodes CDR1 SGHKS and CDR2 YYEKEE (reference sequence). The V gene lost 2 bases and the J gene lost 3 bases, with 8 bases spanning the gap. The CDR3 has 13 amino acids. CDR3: CASSLQAYTEAFF. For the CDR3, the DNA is TGTGCCAGCAGCTTACAGGCTTACACTGAAGCTTTCTTT.

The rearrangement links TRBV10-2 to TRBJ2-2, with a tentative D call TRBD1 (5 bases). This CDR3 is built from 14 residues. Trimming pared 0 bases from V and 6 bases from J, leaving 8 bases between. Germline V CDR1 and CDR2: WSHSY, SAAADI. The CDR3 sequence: CASSESWGAGELFF. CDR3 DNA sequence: TGCGCCAGCAGTGAGTCGTGGGGCGCCGGGGAGCTGTTTTTT.

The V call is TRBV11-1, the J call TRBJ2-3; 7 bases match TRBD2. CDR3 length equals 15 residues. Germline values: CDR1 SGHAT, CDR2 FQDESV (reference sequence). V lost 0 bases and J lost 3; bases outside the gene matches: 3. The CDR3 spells CASSLARGGTDTQYF. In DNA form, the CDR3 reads TGTGCCAGCAGCTTAGCGCGGGGAGGGACAGATACGCAGTATTTT.

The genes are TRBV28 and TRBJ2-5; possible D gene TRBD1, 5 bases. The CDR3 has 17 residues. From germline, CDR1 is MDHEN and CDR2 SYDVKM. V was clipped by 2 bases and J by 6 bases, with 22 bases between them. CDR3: CASSLAQRQIEQKTQYF. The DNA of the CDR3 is TGTGCCAGCAGTTTAGCCCAAAGACAGATTGAGCAAAAGACCCAGTACTTC.

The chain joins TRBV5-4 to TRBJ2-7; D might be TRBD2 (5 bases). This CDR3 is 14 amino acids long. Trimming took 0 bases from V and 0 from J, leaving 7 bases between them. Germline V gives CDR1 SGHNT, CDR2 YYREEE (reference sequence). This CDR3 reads CASSLGESSYEQYF. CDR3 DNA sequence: TGTGCCAGCAGCTTGGGGGAGTCCTCCTACGAGCAGTACTTC.